Shown below are 9 T cell receptor beta chains from a single sample sequenced in a study of cytomegalovirus exposure and HLA in healthy donors. Both 60 Vbeta primers and 13 Jbeta primers went into the PCR. Generated by immunoSEQ multiplex PCR, the TCRdb table keeps only in-frame clones and is missing some. The table shows about 38,000 clones, with 60% to 80% occurring only once. The sample taken for sequencing was PBMCs. The receptors derive from a man aged 25 to 45 in good health and CMV-seronegative.

This chain links TRBV6-5 with TRBJ2-7, with D possibly TRBD2 on 6 matching bases. The CDR3 consists of 13 residues. CDR1 is MNHEY and CDR2 is SVGAGI in the germline V gene. Trimming cost V 7 bases and J 7 bases, with 17 bases left between them. The CDR3 DNA reads as TGTGCCAGCACCCCGGGGGTCTCGGGAGAGCAGTACTTC. Protein: CASTPGVSGEQYF.

The V gene is TRBV13, the J gene TRBJ2-1, with 9 bases that match TRBD2. V lost 1 base to trimming and J lost 12 bases; unmatched junction nucleotides: 13. CDR3 length: 16 residues. Germline V gives CDR1 PRHDT, CDR2 FYEKMQ (reference sequence). As DNA, the CDR3 is TGTGCCAGCAGCTTAGAGGGGCTAGCGGGAAATCGGTGGCAGTTCTTC. Its translation is CASSLEGLAGNRWQFF.

CDR3 DNA sequence: TGCGCCAGCAGCACCGGGACAGAGACCTACGAGCAGTACTTC. Its translation: CASSTGTETYEQYF. The chain carries TRBV5-1 and TRBJ2-7, with 7 bases that match TRBD1. The CDR3 has 14 amino acids. J lost 2 bases, V lost 4 bases, and 6 bases had no gene match. Germline loops: CDR1 SGHRS, CDR2 YFSETQ.

The chain links TRBV29-1 to TRBJ2-1; maybe TRBD2 (5 bases). V was shortened by 5 bases and J by 0 bases, with 17 bases between the two germline ends. Germline CDR1 SQVTM, CDR2 ANQGSEA. The CDR3 sequence is 16 residues long. Here the CDR3 DNA reads TGCAGCGTTCGATTGGTCCTAGCAACCTCCTACAATGAGCAGTTCTTC. Translated: CSVRLVLATSYNEQFF.

This rearrangement joins TRBV7-2 to TRBJ1-6; TRBD1 is a possible D gene (6 bases). The CDR3 totals 12 residues. V was shortened by 5 bases and J by 13 bases, with 12 bases between the two germline ends. Per germline, CDR1 SGHTA and CDR2 FQGNSA. CDR3 sequence reads: CASSLLQGPLHF. CDR3 nucleotide sequence: TGTGCCAGCAGCCTTTTACAGGGCCCCCTCCACTTT.

The chain has TRBV5-7 and TRBJ1-5, with 9 bases that match TRBD1. TRBV5-7 is marked as an open reading frame, function uncertain. V shed 4 bases and J 2 bases; nucleotides not matched to a gene: 10. The CDR3 is 17 residues long. CDR3 in amino acids: CASSARGGDRGNQPQHF. CDR3 nucleotides: TGTGCCAGCAGCGCCCGGGGGGGGGACAGGGGCAATCAGCCCCAGCATTTT.

There are a few counts of this clone. The genes are TRBV7-9 and TRBJ1-1; D is possibly TRBD1 (6 bases). Deletions cut 0 bases from V and 6 bases from J, with 14 bases between. The CDR3 sequence is 15 residues long. Looked up from germline, CDR1 is SEHNR and CDR2 is FQNEAQ (reference sequence). CDR3 sequence: CASSLALTGRAEAFF. The DNA for the CDR3 is TGTGCCAGCAGCTTAGCGCTTACAGGGAGGGCTGAAGCTTTCTTT.

The table lists this clone with a few counts. The chain has TRBV7-6 and TRBJ2-2; TRBD1 is a possible D gene (5 bases). Germline CDR1 reads SGHVS; CDR2 reads FNYEAQ. V gave up 4 bases and J gave up 7 bases, with 13 bases separating them. There are 14 residues in the CDR3. This CDR3 reads CASSSSGWGGELFF. CDR3 DNA sequence: TGTGCCAGCAGCTCGTCAGGGTGGGGCGGGGAGCTGTTTTTT.

The V and J genes are TRBV29-1 and TRBJ2-3; tentative D call: TRBD1 (6 bases). CDR1 SQVTM and CDR2 ANQGSEA come from the germline V gene. The CDR3 consists of 14 residues. The V end lost 2 bases, the J end lost 3 bases, and 12 bases lay between the germline ends. The CDR3 spells CSVEYEGVTDTQYF. The DNA of the CDR3 is TGCAGCGTTGAATATGAGGGGGTTACAGATACGCAGTATTTT.